A selection of T cell receptor beta chains follows, all from one sample in a study of somatic mutations in cytotoxic T cells in rheumatoid arthritis. The method was immunoSEQ multiplex PCR; TCRdb's version includes in-frame clones alone and lacks a portion of them. The profile shows roughly 420 clones, 87% of them singletons. Sequencing input: CD8+ T cells sorted from blood. The receptor source for this set is a woman between 70 and 85 years old with rheumatoid arthritis. Both conserved end residues are part of each CDR3. Each record gives: clone size, D gene, V gene, J gene, CDR3 protein, CDR3 DNA. D genes are given only for firm matches. The size entry is marked missing in some rows and otherwise reads once, few, many or a size class.

clone size: .; D gene: TRBD1; V gene: TRBV9; J gene: TRBJ2-7; CDR3 protein: CASSIGTGIHEQYF; CDR3 DNA: TGTGCCAGCAGCATCGGGACAGGGATCCACGAGCAGTACTTC
clone size: .; D gene: .; V gene: TRBV6-1; J gene: TRBJ1-5; CDR3 protein: CASSDTGFSSNQPQHF; CDR3 DNA: TGTGCCAGCAGTGATACAGGTTTTAGTAGCAATCAGCCCCAGCATTTT
clone size: .; D gene: .; V gene: TRBV9; J gene: TRBJ1-1; CDR3 protein: CASSVGAASNTEAFF; CDR3 DNA: TGTGCCAGCAGCGTAGGGGCAGCCTCGAACACTGAAGCTTTCTTT
clone size: .; D gene: .; V gene: TRBV9; J gene: TRBJ1-1; CDR3 protein: CASSPPHGSEAFF; CDR3 DNA: TGTGCCAGCAGCCCCCCTCACGGGAGTGAAGCTTTCTTT
clone size: once; D gene: .; V gene: TRBV9; J gene: TRBJ2-7; CDR3 protein: CASSVGSTGTYEQYF; CDR3 DNA: TGTGCCAGCAGCGTAGGATCGACAGGGACTTACGAGCAGTACTTC
clone size: .; D gene: .; V gene: TRBV9; J gene: TRBJ2-1; CDR3 protein: CASNDPRAHNEQFF; CDR3 DNA: TGTGCCAGCAACGACCCCAGGGCCCACAATGAGCAGTTCTTC
clone size: .; D gene: .; V gene: TRBV9; J gene: TRBJ2-1; CDR3 protein: CASSVYQVVRQYEQFF; CDR3 DNA: TGTGCCAGCAGCGTATATCAGGTGGTTAGGCAATATGAGCAGTTCTTC
clone size: .; D gene: .; V gene: TRBV9; J gene: TRBJ2-2; CDR3 protein: CASSVGGNTGELFF; CDR3 DNA: TGTGCCAGCAGCGTAGGAGGGAACACCGGGGAGCTGTTTTTT
clone size: .; D gene: .; V gene: TRBV9; J gene: TRBJ1-3; CDR3 protein: CASSVWGGGNTIYF; CDR3 DNA: TGTGCCAGCAGCGTTTGGGGAGGCGGAAACACCATATATTTT
clone size: .; D gene: TRBD2; V gene: TRBV9; J gene: TRBJ2-3; CDR3 protein: CASSTGGDLTGTDTQYF; CDR3 DNA: TGTGCCAGCAGCACTGGGGGGGATTTAACAGGCACAGATACGCAGTATTTT
clone size: .; D gene: .; V gene: TRBV9; J gene: TRBJ2-1; CDR3 protein: CASSVATRRSSESNEQFF; CDR3 DNA: TGTGCCAGCAGCGTAGCTACGAGGCGGTCATCGGAGTCAAATGAGCAGTTCTTC
clone size: .; D gene: TRBD2; V gene: TRBV9; J gene: TRBJ2-5; CDR3 protein: CASSVSGRPQETQYF; CDR3 DNA: TGTGCCAGCAGCGTTAGCGGGAGGCCCCAAGAGACCCAGTACTTC
clone size: .; D gene: .; V gene: TRBV9; J gene: TRBJ1-5; CDR3 protein: CASGSHDSNQPQHF; CDR3 DNA: TGTGCCAGTGGGAGTCACGATAGCAATCAGCCCCAGCATTTT
clone size: once; D gene: TRBD2; V gene: TRBV9; J gene: TRBJ2-3; CDR3 protein: CASSVGEGRSTDTQYF; CDR3 DNA: TGTGCCAGCAGCGTAGGGGAGGGCCGTAGCACAGATACGCAGTATTTT
clone size: .; D gene: TRBD2; V gene: TRBV9; J gene: TRBJ2-1; CDR3 protein: CASSASGSVYNEQFF; CDR3 DNA: TGTGCCAGCAGCGCTAGCGGGAGCGTCTACAATGAGCAGTTCTTC
clone size: .; D gene: .; V gene: TRBV9; J gene: TRBJ1-3; CDR3 protein: CASSVFFRASGNTIYF; CDR3 DNA: TGTGCCAGCAGCGTATTTTTCAGGGCTTCTGGAAACACCATATATTTT
clone size: .; D gene: TRBD2; V gene: TRBV11-2; J gene: TRBJ2-3; CDR3 protein: CASSLNPGRGADTQYF; CDR3 DNA: TGTGCCAGCAGCTTAAATCCAGGTCGGGGGGCAGATACGCAGTATTTT
clone size: .; D gene: .; V gene: TRBV7-2; J gene: TRBJ2-7; CDR3 protein: CASSLNRGPSYEQYF; CDR3 DNA: TGTGCCAGCAGCTTAAACAGAGGGCCCTCCTACGAGCAGTACTTC
clone size: hyperexpanded; D gene: .; V gene: TRBV9; J gene: TRBJ1-1; CDR3 protein: CASSVSPKLMNTEAFF; CDR3 DNA: TGTGCCAGCAGCGTAAGCCCCAAACTCATGAACACTGAAGCTTTCTTT
clone size: .; D gene: TRBD1; V gene: TRBV4-1; J gene: TRBJ1-6; CDR3 protein: CASSQEPRDRNSPLHF; CDR3 DNA: TGCGCCAGCAGCCAAGAGCCTCGGGACAGGAATTCACCCCTCCACTTT
clone size: once; D gene: .; V gene: TRBV9; J gene: TRBJ2-2; CDR3 protein: CASSGAWNTGELFF; CDR3 DNA: TGTGCCAGCAGTGGTGCGTGGAACACCGGGGAGCTGTTTTTT
clone size: .; D gene: TRBD1; V gene: TRBV4-1; J gene: TRBJ1-1; CDR3 protein: CASSQDRQGGTEAFF; CDR3 DNA: TGCGCCAGCAGCCAAGATAGACAGGGGGGGACTGAAGCTTTCTTT
clone size: .; D gene: TRBD2; V gene: TRBV11-2; J gene: TRBJ2-7; CDR3 protein: CASSLRLAGGQEQYF; CDR3 DNA: TGTGCCAGCAGCTTGCGACTAGCGGGGGGGCAGGAGCAGTACTTC
clone size: .; D gene: TRBD1; V gene: TRBV9; J gene: TRBJ1-1; CDR3 protein: CASSAADRGNTEAFF; CDR3 DNA: TGTGCCAGCAGCGCCGCGGACAGGGGAAACACTGAAGCTTTCTTT
clone size: .; D gene: .; V gene: TRBV9; J gene: TRBJ1-6; CDR3 protein: CASSVGGSLSSYNSPLHF; CDR3 DNA: TGTGCCAGCAGCGTAGGCGGCAGCCTGAGCTCCTATAATTCACCCCTCCACTTT
clone size: .; D gene: .; V gene: TRBV9; J gene: TRBJ2-7; CDR3 protein: CASSPQGGEQYF; CDR3 DNA: TGTGCCAGCAGCCCCCAGGGGGGCGAGCAGTACTTC
clone size: .; D gene: .; V gene: TRBV11-2; J gene: TRBJ2-1; CDR3 protein: CASSPDYGGAYNEQFF; CDR3 DNA: TGTGCCAGCAGCCCAGACTATGGCGGGGCCTACAATGAGCAGTTCTTC
clone size: .; D gene: .; V gene: TRBV6-4; J gene: TRBJ1-3; CDR3 protein: CASRGPGYF; CDR3 DNA: TGTGCCAGCCGGGGTCCCGGATATTTT
clone size: .; D gene: TRBD1; V gene: TRBV9; J gene: TRBJ1-1; CDR3 protein: CASSITGDNTEAFF; CDR3 DNA: TGTGCCAGCAGCATCACAGGGGACAACACTGAAGCTTTCTTT
clone size: .; D gene: TRBD2; V gene: TRBV9; J gene: TRBJ2-5; CDR3 protein: CASSLGTSGVEETQYF; CDR3 DNA: TGTGCCAGCAGCTTAGGGACTAGCGGGGTGGAAGAGACCCAGTACTTC
clone size: hyperexpanded; D gene: .; V gene: TRBV9; J gene: TRBJ2-5; CDR3 protein: CASSPSGGRGETQYF; CDR3 DNA: TGTGCCAGCAGCCCATCCGGGGGGCGTGGGGAGACCCAGTACTTC
clone size: .; D gene: .; V gene: TRBV27; J gene: TRBJ1-1; CDR3 protein: CASTARENTEAFF; CDR3 DNA: TGTGCCAGCACCGCGAGAGAGAACACTGAAGCTTTCTTT
clone size: .; D gene: TRBD2; V gene: TRBV9; J gene: TRBJ2-3; CDR3 protein: CASSVDAGGQADTQYF; CDR3 DNA: TGTGCCAGCAGCGTAGATGCGGGGGGGCAGGCAGATACGCAGTATTTT
clone size: .; D gene: .; V gene: TRBV21-1; J gene: TRBJ2-6; CDR3 protein: CASRIALLQQSRANVLTF; CDR3 DNA: TGTGCCAGCAGGATAGCTCTGCTACAACAAAGTCGGGCCAACGTCCTGACTTTC
clone size: .; D gene: .; V gene: TRBV2; J gene: TRBJ1-3; CDR3 protein: CASSEFSGASSGNTIYF; CDR3 DNA: TGTGCCAGCAGTGAGTTTTCAGGCGCGAGCTCTGGAAACACCATATATTTT
clone size: .; D gene: TRBD2; V gene: TRBV9; J gene: TRBJ2-1; CDR3 protein: CASSVSGANEQFF; CDR3 DNA: TGTGCCAGCAGCGTTAGCGGGGCAAATGAGCAGTTCTTC
clone size: .; D gene: .; V gene: TRBV6-6; J gene: TRBJ1-1; CDR3 protein: CASSSLGSGTEAFF; CDR3 DNA: TGTGCCAGCAGTTCCTTGGGCTCTGGCACTGAAGCTTTCTTT
clone size: .; D gene: .; V gene: TRBV9; J gene: TRBJ2-3; CDR3 protein: CASSVYETDTQYF; CDR3 DNA: TGTGCCAGCAGCGTATACGAGACAGATACGCAGTATTTT
clone size: .; D gene: .; V gene: TRBV9; J gene: TRBJ2-3; CDR3 protein: CASSALSGTLSTDTQYF; CDR3 DNA: TGTGCCAGCAGCGCCTTATCCGGGACTTTGAGCACAGATACGCAGTATTTT
clone size: .; D gene: TRBD1; V gene: TRBV9; J gene: TRBJ1-2; CDR3 protein: CASSVTEQGFYGYTF; CDR3 DNA: TGTGCCAGCAGCGTAACTGAACAGGGGTTCTATGGCTACACCTTC
clone size: few; D gene: TRBD2; V gene: TRBV9; J gene: TRBJ2-1; CDR3 protein: CASSVSGSSYNEQFF; CDR3 DNA: TGTGCCAGCAGCGTTAGCGGGAGCTCCTACAATGAGCAGTTCTTC
clone size: .; D gene: .; V gene: TRBV5-5; J gene: TRBJ2-6; CDR3 protein: CASSLASSGANVLTF; CDR3 DNA: TGTGCCAGCAGTCTTGCCAGCTCTGGGGCCAACGTCCTGACTTTC